This passage covers 5 T cell receptor beta chains from one sample sequenced in a study of beta chain features in type 1 diabetes. Study-level results: Shorter TCRB CDR3s, moderately but significantly so, marked every one of the four CD4+ subsets in Type 1 diabetes patients.

The entirety of the isolated RNA underwent reverse transcription, so expressed TCRB transcripts were sequenced. Only in-frame clones appear in the TCRdb table, and some are missing; sequencing was by immunoSEQ multiplex PCR. The sample includes roughly 290,000 clones, approximately 15% seen only once; the top ten take around 0.015%. Their specific antigens are unknown. The specimen sequenced was naive CD4+ T cells from blood. These receptors came from a man younger than 35 with type 1 diabetes.

The rearrangement joins TRBV29-1 to TRBJ2-5, with D maybe TRBD1 (6 bases). The DNA matches TRBJ2-7 better at its end, which makes the J call doubtful. The germline V gene has CDR1 SQVTM and CDR2 ANQGSEA. There are 12 residues in the CDR3. The CDR3 reads CSGSRGTYEQYF. As DNA, the CDR3 is TGCAGCGGGTCCAGGGGAACCTACGAGCAGTACTTC.

The table lists this clone with a few counts. The chain has TRBV2 and TRBJ2-3; possible D gene TRBD1, 5 bases. V was clipped by 7 bases and J by 8 bases, with 16 bases between them. This CDR3 has 13 amino acids. Germline V gene data show CDR1 as SNHLY and CDR2 as FYNNEI. CDR3 in DNA: TGTGCCAGCAACCTTGCAGGGTCCTCTACGCAGTATTTT. Its protein is CASNLAGSSTQYF.

Regarding this clone: The sample carries other DNA sequences with the same CDR3. The chain has TRBV5-4 and TRBJ1-2; TRBD1 matches 7 bases. Per germline, CDR1 SGHNT and CDR2 YYREEE (reference sequence). Trimming cost V 5 bases and J 1 base; bases outside gene matches: 5. The CDR3 spans 14 residues. The CDR3 spells CASSRGTVNYGYTF. CDR3 in DNA: TGTGCCAGCAGTCGCGGGACAGTTAACTATGGCTACACCTTC.

The chain joins TRBV27 to TRBJ2-7; D not certain. This CDR3 is 13 amino acids long. The germline V and J ends were trimmed by 5 bases and 6 bases, with 14 bases remaining between them. CDR1 and CDR2 (germline): MNHEY, SMNVEV (reference sequence). The CDR3 here is CASSLPDHGEQYF. The CDR3 DNA is TGTGCCAGCAGTCTACCTGATCATGGCGAGCAGTACTTC.

The sample holds a few counts of this clone. The V gene is TRBV10-3, the J gene TRBJ1-4, with no clear D. This CDR3 spans 13 amino acids. CDR1 is ENHRY and CDR2 is SYGVKD in the germline V gene. The V end was cut by 5 bases, the J end by 8 bases, with 12 bases between. The CDR3 is CAISWGSGEKLFF. The CDR3 DNA reads as TGTGCCATCAGTTGGGGTTCGGGGGAAAAACTGTTTTTT.